These 2 T cell receptor beta chains came from one sample sequenced in a study of monozygotic twins with cystic fibrosis. The protocol was immunoSEQ multiplex PCR, while the TCRdb copy is restricted to in-frame clones and leaves out a portion. The table records about 36,000 clones, around nine tenths of them present only once. The sample taken for sequencing was blood. These receptors originate from a boy aged 2 to 10 with cystic fibrosis.

The chain is built from TRBV6-4 and TRBJ1-5; D perhaps matches TRBD1 (5 bases). The V gene lost 2 bases and the J gene lost 5 bases, with 7 bases spanning the gap. The CDR3 is 13 amino acids. The germline gives CDR1 MRHNA, CDR2 SNTAGT. CDR3 amino acids: CASSDRDYQPQHF. The CDR3 DNA reads TGTGCCAGCAGTGACAGGGACTATCAGCCCCAGCATTTT.

This chain uses TRBV10-3 with TRBJ2-7; 10 nucleotides line up with TRBD2. Per the germline V gene, CDR1 is ENHRY and CDR2 is SYGVKD. The CDR3 contains 16 residues. The ends lost 0 bases at V and 4 bases at J; junction bases unmatched: 6. CDR3 amino acids: CAISESTRTSGYEQYF. The CDR3 coding sequence is TGTGCCATCAGTGAGTCGACGAGGACTAGCGGTTACGAGCAGTACTTC.